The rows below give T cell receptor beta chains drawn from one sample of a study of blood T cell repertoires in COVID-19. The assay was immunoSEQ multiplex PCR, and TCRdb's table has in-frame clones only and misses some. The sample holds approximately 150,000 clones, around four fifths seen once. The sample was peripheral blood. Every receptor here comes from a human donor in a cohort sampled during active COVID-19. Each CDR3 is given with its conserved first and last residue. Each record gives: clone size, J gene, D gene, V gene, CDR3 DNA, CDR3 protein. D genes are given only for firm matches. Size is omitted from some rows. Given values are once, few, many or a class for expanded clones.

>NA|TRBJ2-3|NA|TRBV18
TGTGCCAGCTCCCTGCCCTATAGCACAGATACGCAGTATTTT
CASSLPYSTDTQYF
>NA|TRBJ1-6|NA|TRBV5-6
TGTGCCAGCAGCTTGACCAGGGAACCCCTCCACTTT
CASSLTREPLHF
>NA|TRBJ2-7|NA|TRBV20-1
TGCAGTGCGCGGACTATCGAGCAGTACTTC
CSARTIEQYF
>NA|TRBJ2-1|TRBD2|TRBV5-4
TGTGCCAGCAGACGCGGACTAGCGGGAGCCCCTACCTACAATGAGCAGTTCTTC
CASRRGLAGAPTYNEQFF
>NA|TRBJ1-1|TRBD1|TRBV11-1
TGTGCCAGCACCCCTCGCCCTCAGGGGGCGGAAGCTTTCTTT
CASTPRPQGAEAFF
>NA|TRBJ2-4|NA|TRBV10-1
TGCGCCAGCAGTGAGGCGTTAGCCAAAAACATTCAGTACTTC
CASSEALAKNIQYF
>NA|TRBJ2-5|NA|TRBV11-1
TGTGCCAGCAGCCGGGACACCGAGACCCAGTACTTC
CASSRDTETQYF
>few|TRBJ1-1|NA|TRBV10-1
TGCGCCAGCAGTGTAGGGCGGGCCACTGAAGCTTTCTTT
CASSVGRATEAFF
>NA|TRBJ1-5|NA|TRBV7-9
TGTGCCAGCAGCCCTAATAGCAATCAGCCCCAGCATTTT
CASSPNSNQPQHF
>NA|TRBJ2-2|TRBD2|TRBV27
TGTGCCAGCACCCCTAGCGGCACCGGGGAGCTGTTTTTT
CASTPSGTGELFF
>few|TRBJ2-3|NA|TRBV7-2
TGTGCCAGCAGAGAGAGGAGGGGTGCAGATACGCAGTATTTT
CASRERRGADTQYF
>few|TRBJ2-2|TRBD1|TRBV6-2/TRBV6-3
TGTGCCAGCAGTTACCGTTTGGGACAGGGAAGCGGGGAGCTGTTTTTT
CASSYRLGQGSGELFF
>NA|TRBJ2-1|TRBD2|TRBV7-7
TGTGCTAGCAGTCCTGGACTAGCGGGAGGGGTTATTCAGAGTGAGCAGTTCTTC
CASSPGLAGGVIQSEQFF
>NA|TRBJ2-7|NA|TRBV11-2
TGTGCCAGCAGCTTTAGCTCACCGTCAACCTACGAGCAGTACTTC
CASSFSSPSTYEQYF
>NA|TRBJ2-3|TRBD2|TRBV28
TGTGCCATCGGGACTACTTCCACAGATACGCAGTATTTT
CAIGTTSTDTQYF
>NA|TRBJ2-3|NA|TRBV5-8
TGTGCCAGCAGCCGCGGGGGCCTTAGCACAGATACGCAGTATTTT
CASSRGGLSTDTQYF
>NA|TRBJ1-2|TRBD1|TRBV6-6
TGTGCCGGCCGACAGGGGGTAGACTATGGCTACACCTTC
CAGRQGVDYGYTF
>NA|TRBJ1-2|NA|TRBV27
TGTGCCAGCAGCACGCAACAGGGCGGCCGGGGCTACACCTTC
CASSTQQGGRGYTF
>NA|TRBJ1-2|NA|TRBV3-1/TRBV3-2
TGTGCCAGCAGCCGAGGGCGGTCCAGGTCGGCTAACTATGGCTACACCTTC
CASSRGRSRSANYGYTF
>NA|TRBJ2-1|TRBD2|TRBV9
TGTGCCAGCAGTGCCAGCGGGAGCGCCTACAATGAGCAGTTCTTC
CASSASGSAYNEQFF
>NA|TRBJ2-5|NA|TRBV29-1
TGCAGCGCCGTGCCAGGGGGGAAAAGAGAGACCCAGTACTTC
CSAVPGGKRETQYF
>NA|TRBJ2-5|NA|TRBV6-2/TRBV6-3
TGTGCCAGCAGTTTCTACAGGGGAGGAGAGACCCAGTACTTC
CASSFYRGGETQYF
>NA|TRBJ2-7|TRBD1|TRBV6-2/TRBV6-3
TGTGCCAGCAGCCCGGGACAGACCTACGAGCAGTACTTC
CASSPGQTYEQYF
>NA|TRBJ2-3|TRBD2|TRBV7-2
TGTGCCAGCAGCGATAAACTCCTAGCGGACGGGTCCGGTAGAGATACGCAGTATTTT
CASSDKLLADGSGRDTQYF
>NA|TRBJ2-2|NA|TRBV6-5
TGTGCCAGCAGCTCCGGGTTTGCCGGGGAGCTGTTTTTT
CASSSGFAGELFF
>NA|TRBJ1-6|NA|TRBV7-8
TGTGCCAGCAGCCAAAGATCGGGGGGTTCGCCACCCCTCCACTTT
CASSQRSGGSPPLHF
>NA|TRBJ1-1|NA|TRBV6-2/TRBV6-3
TGTGCCAGCAGTCAGACTCAGGGGTTGGGCACTGAAGCTTTCTTT
CASSQTQGLGTEAFF
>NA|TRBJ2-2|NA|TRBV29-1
TGCAGCGTTGTTTCGGGGGATAGGGGCGGGGAGCTGTTTTTT
CSVVSGDRGGELFF
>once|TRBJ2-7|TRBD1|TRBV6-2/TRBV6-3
TGTGCCAGCAGCTGGACAGGGGGGGGATACGAGCAGTACTTC
CASSWTGGGYEQYF
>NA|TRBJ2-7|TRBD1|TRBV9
TGTGCCAGCAGCGTAGCCCAGGACAGGGAGTTGTACGAGCAGTACTTC
CASSVAQDRELYEQYF
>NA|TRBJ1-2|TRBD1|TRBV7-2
TGTGCCAGCAGCTGGGGAGGGACAGGGCCAAAAGGCTACACCTTC
CASSWGGTGPKGYTF
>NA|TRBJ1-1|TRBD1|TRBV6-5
TGTGCCAGCAGTACAGGGGGTACGGGGGACACTGAAGCTTTCTTT
CASSTGGTGDTEAFF
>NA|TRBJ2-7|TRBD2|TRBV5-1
TGCGCCAGCAGCAGACTAGCGGGAGAAAACAACGAGCAGTACTTC
CASSRLAGENNEQYF
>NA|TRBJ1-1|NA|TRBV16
TGTGCCAGCAGCCATTCGGTTCGCACGAACACTGAAGCTTTCTTT
CASSHSVRTNTEAFF
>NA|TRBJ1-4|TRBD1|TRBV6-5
TGTGCCAGCAGCCCAGGGGGAGTAACTAATGAAAAACTGTTTTTT
CASSPGGVTNEKLFF
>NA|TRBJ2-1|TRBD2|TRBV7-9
TGTGCCAGCAGCCTGGGACTAGCGGGGTCTAATGAGCAGTTCTTC
CASSLGLAGSNEQFF
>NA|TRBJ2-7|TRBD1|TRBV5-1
TGCGCCAGCAGCTTGGAAGTCGGGACAGGGGGGGACGAGCAGTACTTC
CASSLEVGTGGDEQYF
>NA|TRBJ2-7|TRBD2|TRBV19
TGTGCCAGTAGTATAGCCCGTCCTAGCGGGAGGTTCGAGCAGTACTTC
CASSIARPSGRFEQYF
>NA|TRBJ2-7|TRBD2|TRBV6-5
TGTGCCAGCAGACGGACTAGCGGGAGCTACGAGCAGTACTTC
CASRRTSGSYEQYF
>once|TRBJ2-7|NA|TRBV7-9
TGTGCCAGCAGCTCCACTGGCCAGGGGAAGCACGAGCAGTACTTC
CASSSTGQGKHEQYF
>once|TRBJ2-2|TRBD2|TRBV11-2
TGTGCCAGCAGCCCGATAGCGGGAGGGCCCGAGGAGCTGTTTTTT
CASSPIAGGPEELFF